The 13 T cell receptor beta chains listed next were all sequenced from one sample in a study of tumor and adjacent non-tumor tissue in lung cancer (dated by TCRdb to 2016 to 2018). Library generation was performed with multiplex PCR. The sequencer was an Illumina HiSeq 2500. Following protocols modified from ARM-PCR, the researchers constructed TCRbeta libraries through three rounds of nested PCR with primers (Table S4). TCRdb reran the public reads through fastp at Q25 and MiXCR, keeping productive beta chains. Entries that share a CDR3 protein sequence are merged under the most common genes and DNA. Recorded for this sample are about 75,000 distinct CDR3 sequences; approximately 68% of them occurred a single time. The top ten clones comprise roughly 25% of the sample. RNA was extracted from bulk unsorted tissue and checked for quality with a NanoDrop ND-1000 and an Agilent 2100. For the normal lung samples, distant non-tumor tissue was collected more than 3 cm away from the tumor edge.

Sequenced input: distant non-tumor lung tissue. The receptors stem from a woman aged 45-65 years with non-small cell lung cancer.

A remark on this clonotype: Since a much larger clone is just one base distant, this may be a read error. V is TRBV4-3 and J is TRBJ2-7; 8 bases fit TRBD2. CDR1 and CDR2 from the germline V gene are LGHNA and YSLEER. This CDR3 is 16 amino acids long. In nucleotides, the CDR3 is TGCGCCAGGAGCCAAGAAATAGCGGGGATCTCCTACGAGCAGTACTTC. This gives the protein CARSQEIAGISYEQYF.

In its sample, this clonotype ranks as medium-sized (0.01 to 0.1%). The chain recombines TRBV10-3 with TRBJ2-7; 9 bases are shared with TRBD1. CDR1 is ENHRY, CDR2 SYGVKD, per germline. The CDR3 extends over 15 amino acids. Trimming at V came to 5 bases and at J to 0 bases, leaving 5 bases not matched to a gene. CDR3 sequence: CAISPGTGNSYEQYF. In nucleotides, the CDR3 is TGTGCCATCAGTCCCGGGACAGGGAACTCCTACGAGCAGTACTTC.

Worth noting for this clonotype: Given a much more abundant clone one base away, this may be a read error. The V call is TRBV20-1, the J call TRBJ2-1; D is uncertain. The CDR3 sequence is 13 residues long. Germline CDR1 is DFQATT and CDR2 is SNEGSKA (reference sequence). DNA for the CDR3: TGCAGTGTTAGAGCGTACAGTGACAATGAGCAGTTCTTC. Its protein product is CSVRAYSDNEQFF.

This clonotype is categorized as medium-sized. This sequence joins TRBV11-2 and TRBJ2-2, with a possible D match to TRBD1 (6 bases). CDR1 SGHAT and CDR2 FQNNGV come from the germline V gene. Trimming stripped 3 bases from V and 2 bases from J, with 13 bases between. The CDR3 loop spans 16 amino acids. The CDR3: CASSLVLGTNTGELFF. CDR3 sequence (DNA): TGTGCCAGCAGCTTGGTCCTAGGGACAAACACCGGGGAGCTGTTTTTT.

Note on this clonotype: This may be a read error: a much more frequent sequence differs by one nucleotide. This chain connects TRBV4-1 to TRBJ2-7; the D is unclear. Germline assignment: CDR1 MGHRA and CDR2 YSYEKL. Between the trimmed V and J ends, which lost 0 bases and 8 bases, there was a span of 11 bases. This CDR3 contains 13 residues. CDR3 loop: CASSQDRYYKQYF. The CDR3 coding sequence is TGCGCCAGCAGCCAAGATAGGTATTACAAGCAGTACTTC.

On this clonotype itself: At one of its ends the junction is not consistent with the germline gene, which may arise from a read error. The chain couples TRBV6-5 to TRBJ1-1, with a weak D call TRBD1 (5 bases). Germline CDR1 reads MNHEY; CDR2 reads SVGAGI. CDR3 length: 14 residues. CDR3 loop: CASSRDRVKTEAFF. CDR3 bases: TGTGCCAGCAGCCGTGACAGAGTGAAAACTGAAGCTTTCTTC.

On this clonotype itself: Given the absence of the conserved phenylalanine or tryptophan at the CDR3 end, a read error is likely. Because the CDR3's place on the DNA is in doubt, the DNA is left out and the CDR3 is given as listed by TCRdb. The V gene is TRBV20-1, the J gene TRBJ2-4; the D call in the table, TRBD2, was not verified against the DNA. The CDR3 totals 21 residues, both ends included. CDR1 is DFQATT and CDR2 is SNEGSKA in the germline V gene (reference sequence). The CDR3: CSARDHPSGTSGDVAKNIRYL.

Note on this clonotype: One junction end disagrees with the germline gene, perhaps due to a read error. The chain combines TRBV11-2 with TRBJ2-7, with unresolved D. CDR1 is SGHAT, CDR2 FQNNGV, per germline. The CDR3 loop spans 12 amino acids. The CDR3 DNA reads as TGCGCCAGCAGCCCCTCCTCGGTAGAGCAGTACTTC. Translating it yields CASSPSSVEQYF.

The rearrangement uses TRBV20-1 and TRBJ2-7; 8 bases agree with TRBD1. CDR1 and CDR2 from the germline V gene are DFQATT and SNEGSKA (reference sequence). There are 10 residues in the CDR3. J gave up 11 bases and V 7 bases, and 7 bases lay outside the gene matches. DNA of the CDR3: TGCAGTGTTCACAAGACAGGGGAGTACTTC. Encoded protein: CSVHKTGEYF.

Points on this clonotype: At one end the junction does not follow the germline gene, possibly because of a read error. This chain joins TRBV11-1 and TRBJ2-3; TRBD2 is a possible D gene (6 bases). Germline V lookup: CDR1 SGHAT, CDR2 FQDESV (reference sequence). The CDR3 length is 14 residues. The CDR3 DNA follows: TGTGCCAGCCGCTTAGCGGTCGACACAGATACGCAGTATTTT. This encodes CASRLAVDTDTQYF.

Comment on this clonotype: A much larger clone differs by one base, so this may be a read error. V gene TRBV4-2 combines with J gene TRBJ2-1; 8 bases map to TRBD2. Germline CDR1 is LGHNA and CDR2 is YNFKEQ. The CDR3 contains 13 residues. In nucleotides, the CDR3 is TGTGACAGCAGCCAAGGTGGGCGGGAGGCGGTGTTCTTC. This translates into CDSSQGGREAVFF.

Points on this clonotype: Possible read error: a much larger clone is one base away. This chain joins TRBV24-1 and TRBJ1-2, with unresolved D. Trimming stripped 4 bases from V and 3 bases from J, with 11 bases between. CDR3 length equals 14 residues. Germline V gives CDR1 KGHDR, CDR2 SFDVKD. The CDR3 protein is CATSDEQIDYGYTF. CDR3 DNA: TGTGCCACCAGTGACGAACAGATTGACTATGGCTACACCTTC.

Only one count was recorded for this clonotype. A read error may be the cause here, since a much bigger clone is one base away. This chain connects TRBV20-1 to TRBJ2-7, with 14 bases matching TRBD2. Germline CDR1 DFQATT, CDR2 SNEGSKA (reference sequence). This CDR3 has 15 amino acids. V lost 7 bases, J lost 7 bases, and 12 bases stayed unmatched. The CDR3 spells CSVAPPGLAGEEQYF. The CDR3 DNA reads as TGCAGTGTGGCCCCACCGGGACTAGCGGGAGAAGAGCAGTACTTC.